This TCR beta chain emerged from a study of Graves' ophthalmopathy and Graves' hyperthyroidism listed by TCRdb under 2018. Regarding the research as a whole: Hyperthyroidism was defined as stable when no progression to ophthalmopathy occurred within 18 months of follow-up. In total, 135 blood samples were TCR-sequenced: 43 ophthalmopathy, approximately 80 hyperthyroidism and some 17 hyperthyroidism-to-ophthalmopathy patients. In over 5 hyperthyroidism patients, the T-cell repertoires found in thyroid tissue were compared with those found in blood. The study used signatures of the TCR beta repertoire to tell Graves' ophthalmopathy apart from Graves' hyperthyroidism and to predict which patients would progress to ophthalmopathy. The independent validation cohort included under 20 hyperthyroidism patients plus 17 patients who later progressed from hyperthyroidism to ophthalmopathy. To explore V-J signatures that separate ophthalmopathy from hyperthyroidism, a discovery set of about 98 patients was enrolled, consisting of roughly 45 with ophthalmopathy and some 59 with stable hyperthyroidism. After sampling, hyperthyroidism patients received methimazole starting at 30 mg daily, and ophthalmopathy patients received high-dose intravenous methylprednisolone.

Hyperthyroidism patients were newly diagnosed, were aged 18 to 65 years, and had a disease duration under 2 months. Patients were excluded if they had other autoimmune diseases, uncontrolled infections, pregnancy or lactation. Clinical symptoms, serum thyroxine, TRAb, thyroid ultrasound and orbital computed tomography formed the basis of the diagnosis. Trizol reagent was used to extract the total RNA, and its quality was then checked on an Agilent 2100 Bioanalyzer. Comment on this clonotype: This clone's antigen is unknown. It has no much larger one-base neighbor in the sample; base qualities were not kept.

Trimming at the junction amounts to 6 bases on V and 15 bases on J, and the germline ends lie 15 bases apart. The CDR3 runs 11 amino acids, cysteine and phenylalanine included. The retained sequence is limited to the CDR3, 33 bases, with the frame set at the first base. The germline V gene provides CDR1 SQVTM and CDR2 ANQGSEA. Paper-wide results and their limitations: The 13-signature model separated ophthalmopathy from stable hyperthyroidism with approximately 90% sensitivity and just under 84% specificity in cross-validation, and 80%/75% in the test set. Sample size was not statistically predetermined, and group allocation was not concealed from the investigators. Most expanded thyroid clonotypes with frequency above 0.001 were also detected in blood, suggesting blood repertoires may reflect the thyroid immune response. In validation, the model predicted ophthalmopathy progression with about 71% sensitivity and around 72% specificity; roughly eleven predicted patients were CT-confirmed with GO in a median of about 7.1 months.

TCR beta CDR3 regions were amplified from RNA transcripts for repertoire sequencing. The first round of RT-PCR was done with HTBI primers and the Qiagen OneStep RT-PCR kit, and was followed by a second round of multiplex PCR, then size selection and purification. The libraries underwent paired-end sequencing with 100 bp reads on an Illumina HiSeq2000. Processing in the source paper ran as follows. SOAPnuke was used to process the reads, removing any read that contained adapters or uncalled bases, had a mean Phred below 15, or lacked an exact match to the constant primer or identifier. COPE v1.2.5 was used to merge the high-quality paired reads. Each unique nucleotide sequence was treated as a clonotype, and MiTCR v1.1 was used to align the clonotypes to the IMGT TRB V, D and J references. Analysis was restricted to V-J combinations with a frequency above 0.0001, which covered over 98% of repertoires. For each V-J combination, a TCR clonal expansion and chaos score was defined as F50 clonal expansion divided by the chaos observed in the TCRdist matrix. Welch's t-statistics and random forest were used to narrow the features down to more than 10 V-J combinations, which were then fed into a naive Bayes classifier. Thyroid-blood repertoire similarity was quantified with the Morisita-Horn index. Clones were called with MiXCR by TCRdb after fastp trimmed the public reads at Q25, and only in-frame beta chains were retained. Every CDR3 protein is listed once, alongside the most common genes and DNA of its rows. The V and J calls reflect TCRdb's pipeline rather than the authors' work. This sample lists 500,000 to 700,000 distinct CDR3 sequences; 35% to 45% were detected once. The ten most abundant clones make up about 4.2% of the sample.

The chain is assembled from TRBV29-1 and TRBJ2-6; the D region may be TRBD1 or TRBD2, each matching 5 bases equally. The clonotype comes from an adult man with Graves' hyperthyroidism. Sequencing input: peripheral blood or thyroid tissue (not recorded which). The DNA reads TGCAGCGTATCAACGGGGCTCGGCCTGACTTTC. The encoded protein is CSVSTGLGLTF.